The 23 T cell receptor beta chains in this list originate from one sample, sequenced in a study of CD8+ T cells in alopecia areata. cDNA prepared by RNA extraction and subsequent reverse transcription served as the template for sequencing. Profiling relied on immunoSEQ multiplex PCR, and the TCRdb table lists in-frame clones only, not all of them. The table records over 35,000 clones, roughly 92% of them present only once. Sample treatment: oral pan-JAK inhibitor, 5-10 mg twice daily. The material was CD8+ T cells sorted from blood, obtained at week 24, from a patient treated with tofacitinib. The receptors stem from a human donor with alopecia areata.

The chain is built from TRBV6-1 and TRBJ2-7; TRBD2 might be the D (6 bases). This CDR3 has 16 amino acids. V lost 3 bases and J 0 bases, leaving 15 bases between the germline ends. In germline, CDR1 is MNHNS, CDR2 SASEGT. In DNA form, the CDR3 reads TGTGCCAGCAGTGACCCCGCACGGAGGGGCTCCTACGAGCAGTACTTC. This encodes CASSDPARRGSYEQYF.

The chain couples TRBV29-1 to TRBJ2-5, with a weak D call TRBD2 (6 bases). Germline assignment: CDR1 SQVTM and CDR2 ANQGSEA. The germline V and J ends were trimmed by 4 bases and 5 bases, with 14 bases remaining between them. This CDR3 has 13 residues. CDR3 in DNA: TGCAGCGTTGCACCTGCGGGGTATGAGACCCAGTACTTC. Amino acids: CSVAPAGYETQYF.

This sequence joins TRBV7-9 and TRBJ1-1; 8 positions match TRBD1. CDR1 is SEHNR and CDR2 is FQNEAQ in the germline V gene (reference sequence). Losses at the gene ends were 6 bases for V and 1 base for J; bases not matched to a gene: 4. CDR3 length equals 14 residues. In nucleotides, the CDR3 is TGTGCCAGCAGACAGGGGGTCGGGAACACTGAAGCTTTCTTT. It encodes CASRQGVGNTEAFF.

This chain uses TRBV27 with TRBJ1-2, with TRBD1 matching over 9 bases. CDR3 length equals 13 residues. The V and J ends lost 8 bases and 3 bases, in that order; junction bases with no gene match: 4. Germline V lookup: CDR1 MNHEY, CDR2 SMNVEV (reference sequence). This CDR3 reads CASATGGDYGYTF. The CDR3 DNA follows: TGTGCCAGCGCGACAGGGGGGGACTATGGCTACACCTTC.

This clone is a singleton in its sample. The rearrangement links TRBV4-1 to TRBJ1-2, with D uncertain. In germline, CDR1 is MGHRA, CDR2 YSYEKL. This CDR3 is 14 amino acids long. The ends were cut back, 6 bases at V and 4 bases at J, with 15 bases in the middle. The CDR3 sequence is CASSQTDGPYGYTF. CDR3 nucleotides: TGCGCCAGCAGTCAGACGGACGGTCCCTATGGCTACACCTTC.

The chain links TRBV30 to TRBJ2-3; D is possibly TRBD1 or TRBD2 (5 bases each). This CDR3 region has 15 residues. V lost 8 bases and J lost 2, with 20 bases in between. CDR1 and CDR2 (germline): GTSNPN, SVGIG (reference sequence). The CDR3 DNA sequence: TGTGCCGCGGAAGTGGGGGTGACACTCACAGATACGCAGTATTTT. Translated, it gives CAAEVGVTLTDTQYF.

V gene TRBV5-6 combines with J gene TRBJ2-5; D not resolved. CDR3 length: 14 residues. The germline CDR1 and CDR2 sequences are SGHDT and YYEEEE. V lost 1 base and J 2 bases, leaving 9 bases between the germline ends. The CDR3 sequence: CASSLIGDQETQYF. CDR3 sequence (DNA): TGTGCCAGCAGCTTGATAGGTGATCAAGAGACCCAGTACTTC. The full variable domain, rest sourced from reference TRBV5-6 and TRBJ2-5, is DAGVTQSPTHLIKTRGQQVTLRCSPKSGHDTVSWYQQALGQGPQFIFQYYEEEERQRGNFPDRFSGHQFPNYSSELNVNALLLGDSALYLCASSLIGDQETQYFGPGTRLLVL.

CDR3 nucleotide sequence: TGTGCCAGCTCCGGGACATTAGGGAATGAGCAGTTCTTC. Encoded protein: CASSGTLGNEQFF. The chain carries TRBV7-9 and TRBJ2-1, with a weak D call TRBD1 (6 bases). Between the trimmed V and J ends, which lost 8 bases and 7 bases, there was a span of 15 bases. CDR3 size: 13 residues. Germline CDR1 is SEHNR and CDR2 is FQNEAQ (reference sequence).

The rearrangement joins TRBV28 to TRBJ2-1, with TRBD2 matching 8 bases. CDR1 is MDHEN and CDR2 is SYDVKM in the germline V gene. The trim removed 6 bases at V and 3 bases at J, leaving 13 bases unmatched. The CDR3 length is 17 residues. For the CDR3, the DNA is TGTGCCAGCAGCACTCTGGGGGGGACTAGGGTCTACAATGAGCAGTTCTTC. This gives the protein CASSTLGGTRVYNEQFF.

The chain recombines TRBV7-9 with TRBJ2-1; D unresolved. V dropped 2 bases and J dropped 6 bases, with 17 bases sitting between them. From germline, CDR1 is SEHNR and CDR2 FQNEAQ (reference sequence). The CDR3 covers 16 residues. The CDR3 DNA reads TGTGCCAGCAGCTTATCCGGGTTTGGTAATGTCAATGAGCAGTTCTTC. This translates into CASSLSGFGNVNEQFF.

The CDR3 here is CASSYTSGGWQETQYF. The CDR3 bases are TGTGCCAGCAGCTATACGTCAGGGGGCTGGCAAGAGACCCAGTACTTC. The V gene is TRBV7-9, the J gene TRBJ2-5, with 8 positions matching TRBD1. There are 16 residues in the CDR3. Trimming at V came to 4 bases and at J to 2 bases, leaving 9 bases not matched to a gene. The germline gives CDR1 SEHNR, CDR2 FQNEAQ (reference sequence). Variable domain in full (rest from reference TRBV7-9 and TRBJ2-5): DTGVSQNPRHKITKRGQNVTFRCDPISEHNRLYWYRQTLGQGPEFLTYFQNEAQLEKSRLLSDRFSAERPKGSFSTLEIQRTEQGDSAMYLCASSYTSGGWQETQYFGPGTRLLVL.

This chain joins TRBV7-2 and TRBJ2-7; no clear D gene. V lost 2 bases, J lost 3 bases, and 8 bases lay in between. The germline gives CDR1 SGHTA, CDR2 FQGNSA. The CDR3 is 13 amino acids. The CDR3 region is CASSLYKRYEQYF. In DNA form, the CDR3 reads TGTGCCAGCAGCTTATATAAGCGCTACGAGCAGTACTTC.

The chain recombines TRBV7-2 with TRBJ2-2, with 8 bases that match TRBD2. This CDR3 has 14 amino acids. V lost 4 bases, J lost 6 bases, and 4 bases stayed unmatched. Germline V lookup: CDR1 SGHTA, CDR2 FQGNSA. The CDR3 coding sequence is TGTGCCAGCAGCTCCGGTAGCGGGGCCGGGGAGCTGTTTTTT. It codes for CASSSGSGAGELFF.

This chain links TRBV28 with TRBJ1-1; 7 positions agree with TRBD1. Per the germline V gene, CDR1 is MDHEN and CDR2 is SYDVKM. With V trimmed by 8 bases and J by 11 bases, 17 bases remained unmatched. The CDR3 spans 14 residues. The CDR3 sequence: CASGGRTGRKIAFF. Here the CDR3 DNA reads TGTGCCAGCGGGGGAAGGACAGGAAGAAAGATTGCTTTCTTT.

The V call is TRBV29-1, the J call TRBJ2-3, with TRBD2 as a possible D gene (5 bases). Between the trimmed V and J ends, which lost 3 bases and 3 bases, there was a span of 7 bases. The CDR3 spans 12 residues. Germline loops: CDR1 SQVTM, CDR2 ANQGSEA. CDR3 sequence: CSVELATDTQYF. The DNA of the CDR3 is TGCAGCGTTGAGCTAGCAACAGATACGCAGTATTTT.

The rearrangement links TRBV7-9 to TRBJ1-2; a possible D gene is TRBD1 (5 bases). CDR1 SEHNR and CDR2 FQNEAQ come from the germline V gene (reference sequence). Trimming left V 2 bases short and J 8 bases short, with 21 bases between. The CDR3 covers 16 residues. The CDR3 loop reads CASSLRETGGMKGYTF. The CDR3, as DNA: TGTGCCAGCAGCTTACGTGAAACCGGGGGGATGAAAGGCTACACCTTC.

The genes are TRBV29-1 and TRBJ2-6; D may be TRBD1 (6 bases). This CDR3 has 16 residues. Germline V gene lookup returns CDR1 SQVTM and CDR2 ANQGSEA. Deletions cut 4 bases from V and 0 bases from J, with 13 bases between. CDR3 region: CSVAAGAYSGANVLTF. CDR3 sequence (DNA): TGCAGCGTTGCTGCAGGGGCTTACTCTGGGGCCAACGTCCTGACTTTC.

For the CDR3, the DNA is TGCGCCAGCAGCTTCGGACAGGCCTACGAGCAGTACTTC. This codes for CASSFGQAYEQYF. The V call is TRBV5-1, the J call TRBJ2-7; 7 bases line up with TRBD1. The CDR3 runs to 13 residues. The germline V gene has CDR1 SGHRS and CDR2 YFSETQ. The trim removed 2 bases at V and 2 bases at J, leaving 1 base unmatched.

This clone was recorded only once. V gene TRBV29-1 combines with J gene TRBJ2-5; TRBD1 aligns across 8 bases. From germline, CDR1 is SQVTM and CDR2 ANQGSEA. The J segment lost 4 bases and the V segment lost 4 bases, leaving 5 bases of the junction unmatched. This CDR3 has 13 amino acids. For the CDR3, the DNA is TGCAGCGTTGGTAATGACAGGGGAGAGACCCAGTACTTC. Translated, it gives CSVGNDRGETQYF.

The CDR3 region is CASSLGDSGLQETQYF. CDR3 nucleotide sequence: TGTGCCAGCAGCTTAGGGGACAGTGGGCTCCAAGAGACCCAGTACTTC. The V and J genes are TRBV7-9 and TRBJ2-5, with 7 bases identical to TRBD1. The germline V gene encodes CDR1 SEHNR and CDR2 FQNEAQ (reference sequence). V was clipped by 1 base and J by 1 base; unmatched bases: 6. This CDR3 comprises 16 residues.

This clone was seen only once. This sequence joins TRBV9 and TRBJ2-1, with 9 bases matching TRBD1. J lost 7 bases, V lost 4 bases, and 6 bases had no gene match. CDR1 and CDR2 from the germline V gene are SGDLS and YYNGEE. The CDR3 consists of 14 residues. The CDR3 sequence is CASSFDRGVNEQFF. The CDR3 DNA sequence: TGTGCCAGCAGCTTCGACAGGGGGGTGAATGAGCAGTTCTTC. The whole variable domain, filled in from reference TRBV9 and TRBJ2-1, reads DSGVTQTPKHLITATGQRVTLRCSPRSGDLSVYWYQQSLDQGLQFLIQYYNGEERAKGNILERFSAQQFPDLHSELNLSSLELGDSALYFCASSFDRGVNEQFFGPGTRLTVL.

The rearrangement links TRBV27 to TRBJ2-7, with 9 bases identical to TRBD1. CDR1 is MNHEY, CDR2 SMNVEV, per germline (reference sequence). The V and J ends lost 6 bases and 3 bases, in that order; junction bases with no gene match: 6. This CDR3 contains 14 residues. The CDR3 region is CASRDPGQGYEQYF. CDR3 bases: TGTGCCAGCAGAGACCCGGGACAGGGCTACGAGCAGTACTTC.

The chain joins TRBV7-8 to TRBJ2-5; possibly TRBD2 for D (5 bases). The V end lost 1 base, the J end lost 2 bases, and 8 bases lay between the germline ends. This CDR3 region has 14 residues. The germline gives CDR1 SGHVS, CDR2 FQNEAQ. The CDR3 reads CASSLVRGQETQYF. The CDR3 nucleotides read TGTGCCAGCAGCTTAGTTCGGGGACAAGAGACCCAGTACTTC.